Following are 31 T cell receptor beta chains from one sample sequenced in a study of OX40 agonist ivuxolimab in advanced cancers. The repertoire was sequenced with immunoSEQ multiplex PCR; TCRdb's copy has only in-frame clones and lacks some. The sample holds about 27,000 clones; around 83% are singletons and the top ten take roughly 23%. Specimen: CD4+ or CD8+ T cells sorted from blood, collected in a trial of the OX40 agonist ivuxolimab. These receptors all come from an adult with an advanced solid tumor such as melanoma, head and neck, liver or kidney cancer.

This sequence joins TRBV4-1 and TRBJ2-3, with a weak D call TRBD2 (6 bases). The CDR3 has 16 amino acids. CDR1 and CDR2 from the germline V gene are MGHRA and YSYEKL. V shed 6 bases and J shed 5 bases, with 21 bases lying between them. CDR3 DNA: TGCGCCAGCAGTCCCGCCGAGACTAGATTTAGAGATACGCAGTATTTT. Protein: CASSPAETRFRDTQYF.

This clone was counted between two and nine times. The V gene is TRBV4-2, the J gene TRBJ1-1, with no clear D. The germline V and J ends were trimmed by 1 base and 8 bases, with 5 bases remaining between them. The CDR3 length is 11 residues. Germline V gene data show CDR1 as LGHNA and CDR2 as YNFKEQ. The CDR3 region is CASSQGREAFF. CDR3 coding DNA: TGTGCCAGCAGCCAAGGGAGGGAAGCTTTCTTT.

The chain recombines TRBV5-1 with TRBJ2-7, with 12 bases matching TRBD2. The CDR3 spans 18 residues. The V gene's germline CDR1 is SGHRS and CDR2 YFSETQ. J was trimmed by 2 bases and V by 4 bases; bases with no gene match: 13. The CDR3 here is CASSPTLTSGRLPYEQYF. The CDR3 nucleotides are TGCGCCAGCAGCCCGACCCTGACTAGCGGGAGACTACCCTACGAGCAGTACTTC.

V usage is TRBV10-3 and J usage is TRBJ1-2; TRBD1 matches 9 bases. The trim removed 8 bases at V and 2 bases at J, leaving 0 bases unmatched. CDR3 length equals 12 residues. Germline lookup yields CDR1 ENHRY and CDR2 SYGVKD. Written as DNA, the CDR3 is TGTGCCATCGGGACAGGGAACTATGGCTACACCTTC. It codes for CAIGTGNYGYTF.

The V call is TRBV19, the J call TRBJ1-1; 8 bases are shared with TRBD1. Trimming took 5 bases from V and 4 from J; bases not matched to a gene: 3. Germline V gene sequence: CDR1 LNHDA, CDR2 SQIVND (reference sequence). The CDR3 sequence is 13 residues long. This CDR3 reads CASSLRGLTEAFF. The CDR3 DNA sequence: TGTGCCAGTAGTCTCAGGGGGCTCACTGAAGCTTTCTTT.

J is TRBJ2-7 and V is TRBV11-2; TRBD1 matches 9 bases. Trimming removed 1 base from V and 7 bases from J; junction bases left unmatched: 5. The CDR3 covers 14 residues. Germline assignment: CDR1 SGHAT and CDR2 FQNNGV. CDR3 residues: CASSLGTGEGEQYF. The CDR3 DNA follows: TGTGCCAGCAGCTTAGGGACAGGGGAGGGAGAGCAGTACTTC.

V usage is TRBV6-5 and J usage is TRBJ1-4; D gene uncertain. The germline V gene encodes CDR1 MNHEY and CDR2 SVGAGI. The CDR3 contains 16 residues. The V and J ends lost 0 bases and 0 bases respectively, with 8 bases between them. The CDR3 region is CASSYSMGTTNEKLFF. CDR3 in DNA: TGTGCCAGCAGTTACTCGATGGGGACAACTAATGAAAAACTGTTTTTT.

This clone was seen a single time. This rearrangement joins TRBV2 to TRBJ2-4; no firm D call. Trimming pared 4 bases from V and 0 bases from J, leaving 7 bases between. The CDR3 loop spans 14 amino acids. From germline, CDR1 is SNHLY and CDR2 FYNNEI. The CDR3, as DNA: TGTGCCAGCAGTGCATGGCTAGCCAAAAACATTCAGTACTTC. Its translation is CASSAWLAKNIQYF.

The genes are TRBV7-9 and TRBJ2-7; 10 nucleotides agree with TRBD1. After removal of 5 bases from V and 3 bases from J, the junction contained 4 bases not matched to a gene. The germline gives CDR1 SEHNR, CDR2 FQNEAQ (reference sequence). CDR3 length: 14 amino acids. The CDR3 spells CASSPWDRGYEQYF. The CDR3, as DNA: TGTGCCAGCAGCCCTTGGGACAGGGGCTACGAGCAGTACTTC.

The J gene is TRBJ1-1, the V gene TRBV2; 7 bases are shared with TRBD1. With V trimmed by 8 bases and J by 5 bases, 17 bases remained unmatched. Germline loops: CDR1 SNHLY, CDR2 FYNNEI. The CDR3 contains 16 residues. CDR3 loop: CASATRTYRGGTEAFF. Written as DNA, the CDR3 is TGTGCCAGCGCCACCAGGACTTACAGGGGAGGGACTGAAGCTTTCTTT.

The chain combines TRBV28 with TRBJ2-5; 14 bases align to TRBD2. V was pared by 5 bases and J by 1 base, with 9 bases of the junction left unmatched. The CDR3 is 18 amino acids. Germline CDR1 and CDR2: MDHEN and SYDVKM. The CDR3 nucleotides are TGTGCCAGCAGTCCGACTAGCGGGAGGGCAATACGCCAAGAGACCCAGTACTTC. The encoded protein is CASSPTSGRAIRQETQYF.

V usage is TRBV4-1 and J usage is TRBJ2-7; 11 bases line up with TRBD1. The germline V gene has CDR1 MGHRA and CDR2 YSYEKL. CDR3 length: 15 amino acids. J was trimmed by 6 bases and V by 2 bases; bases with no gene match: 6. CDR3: CASSQPGTGGIEQYF. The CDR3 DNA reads TGCGCCAGCAGCCAACCCGGGACAGGGGGAATCGAGCAGTACTTC.

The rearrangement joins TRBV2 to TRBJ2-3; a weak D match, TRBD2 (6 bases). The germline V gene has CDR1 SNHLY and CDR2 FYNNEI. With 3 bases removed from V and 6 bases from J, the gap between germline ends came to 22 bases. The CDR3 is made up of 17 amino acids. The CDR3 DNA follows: TGTGCCAGCAGTGAGGTGGGGACTCCCCAAGCTGCTGATACGCAGTATTTT. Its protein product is CASSEVGTPQAADTQYF.

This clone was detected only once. CDR3 residues: CASSHGRGGNYEQYF. Written as DNA, the CDR3 is TGTGCCAGCAGCCACGGACGGGGCGGGAACTACGAGCAGTACTTC. The rearrangement joins TRBV14 to TRBJ2-7; a weak D match, TRBD2 (6 bases). The length of the CDR3 is 15 residues. Germline loops: CDR1 SGHDN, CDR2 FVKESK. V was shortened by 3 bases and J by 3 bases, with 15 bases between the two germline ends.

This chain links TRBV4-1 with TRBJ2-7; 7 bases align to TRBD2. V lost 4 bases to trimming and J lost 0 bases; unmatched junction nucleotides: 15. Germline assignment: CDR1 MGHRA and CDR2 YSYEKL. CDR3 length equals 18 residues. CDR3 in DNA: TGCGCCAGCAGCCCAGAATCGCTAGCGGAAACGAGCTCCTACGAGCAGTACTTC. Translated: CASSPESLAETSSYEQYF.

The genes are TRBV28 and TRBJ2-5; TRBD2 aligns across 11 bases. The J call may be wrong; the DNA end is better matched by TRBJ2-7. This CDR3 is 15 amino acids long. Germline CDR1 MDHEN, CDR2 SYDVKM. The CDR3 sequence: CASSLLTSGNSEQYF. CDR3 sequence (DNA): TGTGCCAGCAGTTTACTGACTAGCGGGAATAGCGAGCAGTACTTC.

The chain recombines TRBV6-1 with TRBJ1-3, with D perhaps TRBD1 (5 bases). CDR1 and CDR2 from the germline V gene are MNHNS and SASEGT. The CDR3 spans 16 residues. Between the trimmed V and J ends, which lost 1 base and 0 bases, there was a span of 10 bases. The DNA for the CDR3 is TGTGCCAGCAGTGAAGGGGGGACCCCCTCTGGAAACACCATATATTTT. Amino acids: CASSEGGTPSGNTIYF.

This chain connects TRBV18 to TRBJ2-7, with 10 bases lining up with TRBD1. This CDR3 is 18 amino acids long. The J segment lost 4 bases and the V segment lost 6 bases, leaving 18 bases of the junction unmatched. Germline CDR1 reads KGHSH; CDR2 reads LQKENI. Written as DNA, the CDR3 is TGTGCCAGCTCGGAAGCGGGACAGGGGAACGGGAGACGGTACGAGCAGTACTTC. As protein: CASSEAGQGNGRRYEQYF.

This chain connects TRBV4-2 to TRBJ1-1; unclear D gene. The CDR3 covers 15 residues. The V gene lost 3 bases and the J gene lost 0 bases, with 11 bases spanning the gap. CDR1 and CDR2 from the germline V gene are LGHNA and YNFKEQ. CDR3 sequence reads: CASSQGQLMNTEAFF. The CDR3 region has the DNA TGTGCCAGCAGCCAGGGTCAGTTAATGAACACTGAAGCTTTCTTT.

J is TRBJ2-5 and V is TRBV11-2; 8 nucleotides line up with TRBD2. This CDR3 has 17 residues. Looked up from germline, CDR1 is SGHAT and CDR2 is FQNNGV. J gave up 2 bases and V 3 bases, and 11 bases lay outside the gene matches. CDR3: CASSFGRGGRQQETQYF. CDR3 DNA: TGTGCCAGCAGCTTCGGCCGGGGGGGGCGCCAACAAGAGACCCAGTACTTC.

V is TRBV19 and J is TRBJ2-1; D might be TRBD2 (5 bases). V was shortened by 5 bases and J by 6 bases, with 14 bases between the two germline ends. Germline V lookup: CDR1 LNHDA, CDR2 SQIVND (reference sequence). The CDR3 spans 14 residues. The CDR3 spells CASSAGPLPNEQFF. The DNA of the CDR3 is TGTGCCAGTAGTGCGGGCCCCTTACCCAATGAGCAGTTCTTC. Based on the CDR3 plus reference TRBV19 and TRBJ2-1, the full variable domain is DGGITQSPKYLFRKEGQNVTLSCEQNLNHDAMYWYRQDPGQGLRLIYYSQIVNDFQKGDIAEGYSVSREKKESFPLTVTSAQKNPTAFYLCASSAGPLPNEQFFGPGTRLTVL.

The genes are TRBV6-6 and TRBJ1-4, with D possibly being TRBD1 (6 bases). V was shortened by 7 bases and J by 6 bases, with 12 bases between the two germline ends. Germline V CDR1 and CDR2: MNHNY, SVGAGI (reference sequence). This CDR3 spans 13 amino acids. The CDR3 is CASTSKGDEKLFF. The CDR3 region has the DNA TGTGCCAGCACCTCAAAGGGGGATGAAAAACTGTTTTTT.

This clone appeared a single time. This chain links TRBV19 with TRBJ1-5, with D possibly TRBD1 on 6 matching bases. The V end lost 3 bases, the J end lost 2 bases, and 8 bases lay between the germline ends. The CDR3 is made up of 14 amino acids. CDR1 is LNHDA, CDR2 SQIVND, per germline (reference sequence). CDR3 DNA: TGTGCCAGTAGTATCAGGGGTGGCAATCAGCCCCAGCATTTT. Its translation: CASSIRGGNQPQHF.

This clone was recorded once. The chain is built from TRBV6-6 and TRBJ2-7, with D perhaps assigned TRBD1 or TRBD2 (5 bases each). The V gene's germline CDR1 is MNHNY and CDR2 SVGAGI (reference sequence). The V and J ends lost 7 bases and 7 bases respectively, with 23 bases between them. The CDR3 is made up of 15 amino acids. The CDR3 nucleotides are TGTGCCAGCATTCTCCGGGACGGGCCCTTTGAGGAGCAGTACTTC. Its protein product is CASILRDGPFEEQYF.

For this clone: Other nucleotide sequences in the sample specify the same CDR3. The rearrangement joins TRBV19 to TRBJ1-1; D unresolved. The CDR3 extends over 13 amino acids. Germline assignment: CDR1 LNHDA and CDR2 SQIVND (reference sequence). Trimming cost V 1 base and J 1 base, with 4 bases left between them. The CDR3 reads CASSIGGNTEAFF. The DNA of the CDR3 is TGTGCCAGTAGTATAGGGGGGAACACTGAAGCTTTCTTT.

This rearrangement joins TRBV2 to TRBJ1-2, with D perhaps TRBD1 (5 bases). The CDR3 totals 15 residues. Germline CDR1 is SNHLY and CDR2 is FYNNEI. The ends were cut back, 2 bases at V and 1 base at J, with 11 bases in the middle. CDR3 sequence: CASSERGSLNYGYTF. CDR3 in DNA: TGTGCCAGCAGTGAAAGGGGTTCCCTTAACTATGGCTACACCTTC.

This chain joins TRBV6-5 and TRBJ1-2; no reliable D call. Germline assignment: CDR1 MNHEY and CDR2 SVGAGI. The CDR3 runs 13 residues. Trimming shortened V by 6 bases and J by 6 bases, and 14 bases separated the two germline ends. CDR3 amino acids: CASSPAVYNGYTF. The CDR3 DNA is TGTGCCAGCAGCCCCGCCGTTTATAATGGCTACACCTTC.

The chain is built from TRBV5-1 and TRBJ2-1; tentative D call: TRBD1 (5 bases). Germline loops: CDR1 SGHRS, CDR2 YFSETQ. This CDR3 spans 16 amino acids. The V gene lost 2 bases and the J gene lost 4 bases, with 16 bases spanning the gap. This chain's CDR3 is CASSFPQGRDYNEQFF. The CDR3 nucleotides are TGCGCCAGCAGCTTTCCCCAGGGCAGGGATTACAATGAGCAGTTCTTC. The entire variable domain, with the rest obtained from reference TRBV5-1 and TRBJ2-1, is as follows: KAGVTQTPRYLIKTRGQQVTLSCSPISGHRSVSWYQQTPGQGLQFLFEYFSETQRNKGNFPGRFSGRQFSNSRSEMNVSTLELGDSALYLCASSFPQGRDYNEQFFGPGTRLTVL.

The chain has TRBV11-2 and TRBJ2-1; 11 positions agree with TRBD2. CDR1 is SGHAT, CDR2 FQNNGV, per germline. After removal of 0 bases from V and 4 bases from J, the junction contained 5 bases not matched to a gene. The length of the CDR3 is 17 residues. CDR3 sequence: CASSLEYGLAGYNEQFF. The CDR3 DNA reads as TGTGCCAGCAGCTTAGAGTATGGACTAGCGGGTTACAATGAGCAGTTCTTC.

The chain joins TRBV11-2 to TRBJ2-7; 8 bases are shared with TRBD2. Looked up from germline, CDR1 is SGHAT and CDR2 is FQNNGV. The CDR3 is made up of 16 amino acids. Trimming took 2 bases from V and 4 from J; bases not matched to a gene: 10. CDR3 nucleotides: TGTGCCAGCAGCTTACTCCGAGGACTAGCCAGTTACGAGCAGTACTTC. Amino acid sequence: CASSLLRGLASYEQYF.

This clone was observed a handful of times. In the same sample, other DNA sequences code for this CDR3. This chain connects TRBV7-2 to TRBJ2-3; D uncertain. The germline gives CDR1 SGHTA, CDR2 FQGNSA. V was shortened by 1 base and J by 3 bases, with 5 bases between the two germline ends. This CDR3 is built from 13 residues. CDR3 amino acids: CASSLEKTDTQYF. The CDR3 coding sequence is TGTGCCAGCAGCTTAGAGAAGACAGATACGCAGTATTTT. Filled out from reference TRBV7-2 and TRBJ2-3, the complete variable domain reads GAGVSQSPSNKVTEKGKDVELRCDPISGHTALYWYRQSLGQGLEFLIYFQGNSAPDKSGLPSDRFSAERTGGSVSTLTIQRTQQEDSAVYLCASSLEKTDTQYFGPGTRLTVL.